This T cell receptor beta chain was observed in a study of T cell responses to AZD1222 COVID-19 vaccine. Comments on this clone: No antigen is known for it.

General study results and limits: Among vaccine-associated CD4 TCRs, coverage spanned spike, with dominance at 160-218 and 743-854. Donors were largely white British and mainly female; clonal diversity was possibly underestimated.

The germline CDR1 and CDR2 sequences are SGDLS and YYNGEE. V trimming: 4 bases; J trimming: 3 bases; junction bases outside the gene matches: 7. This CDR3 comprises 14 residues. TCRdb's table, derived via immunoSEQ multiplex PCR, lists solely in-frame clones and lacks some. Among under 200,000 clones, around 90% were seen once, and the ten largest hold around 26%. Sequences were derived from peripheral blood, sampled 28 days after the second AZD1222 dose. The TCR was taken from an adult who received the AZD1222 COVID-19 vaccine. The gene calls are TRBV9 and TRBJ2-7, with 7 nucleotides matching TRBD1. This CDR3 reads CASSPYRDSYEQYF. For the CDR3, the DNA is TGTGCCAGCAGCCCATACCGGGACAGCTACGAGCAGTACTTC.